This is a list of T cell receptor beta chains from one sample in a study of blood T cell repertoires in COVID-19. Clones were read by immunoSEQ multiplex PCR, and TCRdb kept only the in-frame ones, dropping some. Of tens of thousands of clones in the sample, about 92% were seen once. Sequenced input: peripheral blood. These TCRs come from a human donor in a cohort sampled during active COVID-19. Both conserved end residues are part of each CDR3. Fields, in order: J gene, clone size, V gene, D gene, CDR3 protein, CDR3 DNA. The D gene is left open where the match is weak. Expanded clones are given a class, and other clones once, few, many or no size at all.

>TRBJ2-1|.|TRBV4-3|TRBD2
CASSPRTSGTYNEQFF
TGCGCCAGCAGCCCGAGGACTAGCGGGACCTACAATGAGCAGTTCTTC
>TRBJ2-3|.|TRBV3-1/TRBV3-2|.
CASSLDRRTTQYF
TGTGCCAGCAGCCTTGACAGGAGAACGACGCAGTATTTT
>TRBJ1-2|.|TRBV4-3|TRBD1
CASSQEGGRYGYTF
TGCGCCAGCAGCCAAGAAGGGGGCAGGTATGGCTACACCTTC
>TRBJ2-5|.|TRBV4-3|.
CASSQGGGEETQYF
TGCGCCAGCAGCCAAGGAGGCGGGGAAGAGACCCAGTACTTC
>TRBJ2-3|.|TRBV5-1|TRBD2
CASTHRLAGPDTQYF
TGCGCCAGCACCCACCGCCTAGCGGGCCCAGATACGCAGTATTTT
>TRBJ2-3|.|TRBV5-4|TRBD1
CASSSPATGITDTQYF
TGTGCCAGCAGCTCCCCAGCGACAGGGATCACAGATACGCAGTATTTT
>TRBJ2-2|.|TRBV3-1/TRBV3-2|.
CASSQGRETGELFF
TGTGCCAGCAGCCAAGGGCGGGAAACCGGGGAGCTGTTTTTT
>TRBJ2-7|.|TRBV5-1|TRBD1
CASSLGQGRTYEQYF
TGCGCCAGCAGCTTGGGACAGGGGAGGACCTACGAGCAGTACTTC
>TRBJ1-2|once|TRBV7-2|TRBD1
CASSDRGESYGYTF
TGTGCCAGCAGCGACAGGGGAGAAAGCTATGGCTACACCTTC
>TRBJ1-1|.|TRBV6-4|.
CASSDSRETEAFF
TGTGCCAGCAGTGACTCGAGGGAGACTGAAGCTTTCTTT
>TRBJ2-6|.|TRBV21-1|.
CASSKAQGRRDNPSGANVLTF
TGTGCCAGCAGCAAAGCGCAGGGGCGTAGGGACAATCCCTCTGGGGCCAACGTCCTGACTTTC
>TRBJ1-1|.|TRBV5-1|TRBD1
CASSLGGQGGTEAFF
TGCGCCAGCAGCTTGGGGGGACAGGGTGGCACTGAAGCTTTCTTT
>TRBJ2-1|.|TRBV7-2|TRBD2
CASSLVEGLAASNEQFF
TGTGCCAGCAGCTTAGTGGAGGGACTAGCGGCTTCCAATGAGCAGTTCTTC
>TRBJ1-1|.|TRBV7-3|.
CASSQDRNTEAFF
TGTGCCAGCAGCCAGGACAGGAACACTGAAGCTTTCTTT
>TRBJ1-1|.|TRBV5-1|.
CASSTGGAGDTEAFF
TGCGCCAGCAGCACGGGCGGGGCTGGGGACACTGAAGCTTTCTTT
>TRBJ1-6|.|TRBV27|.
CASSLSGQANSPLHF
TGTGCCAGCAGTTTAAGTGGCCAGGCCAATTCACCCCTCCACTTT
>TRBJ2-1|.|TRBV3-1/TRBV3-2|TRBD2
CASSLSPAGGPLKYEQFF
TGTGCCAGCAGCCTCAGTCCAGCGGGAGGGCCGTTAAAGTATGAGCAGTTCTTC
>TRBJ2-5|.|TRBV10-3|TRBD1
CAISAGGTGGETQYF
TGTGCCATCAGTGCCGGGGGGACAGGGGGAGAGACCCAGTACTTC
>TRBJ1-2|.|TRBV3-1/TRBV3-2|.
CASSQTSGDYGYTF
TGTGCCAGCAGCCAAACGTCAGGGGACTATGGCTACACCTTC
>TRBJ2-7|.|TRBV30|.
CAWSTTRGFYEQYF
TGTGCCTGGAGTACCACCCGGGGATTCTACGAGCAGTACTTC
>TRBJ2-7|.|TRBV5-4|TRBD2
CASSSGTSGRTPYEQYF
TGTGCCAGCAGCTCCGGGACTAGCGGGAGGACCCCCTACGAGCAGTACTTC
>TRBJ1-1|.|TRBV15|.
CATSSGQTTEAFF
TGTGCCACCAGCAGTGGACAGACCACTGAAGCTTTCTTT
>TRBJ2-7|.|TRBV27|TRBD2
CASSLLRLAGGYEQYF
TGTGCCAGCAGTTTATTGAGACTAGCGGGGGGCTACGAGCAGTACTTC
>TRBJ1-2|.|TRBV2|TRBD1
CASSPDRDYGYTF
TGTGCCAGCAGTCCGGACAGGGACTATGGCTACACCTTC
>TRBJ2-6|.|TRBV7-3|TRBD1
CASSLRGPGANVLTF
TGTGCCAGCAGCCTCAGGGGGCCTGGGGCCAACGTCCTGACTTTC
>TRBJ1-4|.|TRBV27|TRBD1
CASSFGLSEKQGEREKLFF
TGTGCCAGCAGTTTTGGACTTTCAGAAAAACAGGGGGAGAGGGAAAAACTGTTTTTT
>TRBJ2-3|.|TRBV7-9|.
CASSPNTDTQYF
TGTGCCAGCAGCCCTAACACAGATACGCAGTATTTT
>TRBJ2-1|.|TRBV27|TRBD1
CASSINPVQGAVEQFF
TGTGCCAGCAGTATAAATCCGGTACAGGGGGCTGTTGAGCAGTTCTTC
>TRBJ2-7|.|TRBV12-3/TRBV12-4|.
CASSRTSEEQYF
TGTGCCAGCAGCCGGACAAGTGAGGAGCAGTACTTC
>TRBJ2-2|.|TRBV7-7|TRBD1
CASSPRKTGEYTGELFF
TGTGCTAGCAGCCCCCGAAAGACAGGGGAATACACCGGGGAGCTGTTTTTT
>TRBJ1-1|few|TRBV11-2|TRBD1
CASSLVRDRQAFF
TGTGCCAGCAGCTTAGTTCGGGACAGACAAGCTTTCTTT
>TRBJ1-1|.|TRBV7-2|.
CASSLRPLAGGRRTEAFF
TGTGCCAGCAGCTTACGGCCCTTGGCCGGGGGGAGAAGGACTGAAGCTTTCTTT
>TRBJ2-7|.|TRBV11-2|TRBD2
CASSPRAGGPYEQYF
TGTGCCAGCAGCCCTAGAGCGGGAGGGCCTTACGAGCAGTACTTC
>TRBJ2-7|.|TRBV7-9|TRBD1
CASSPTAGDRGREQYF
TGTGCCAGCAGCCCAACCGCTGGGGACAGGGGGCGCGAGCAGTACTTC
>TRBJ2-3|.|TRBV6-5|TRBD2
CASKVAGVADTQYF
TGTGCCAGCAAGGTAGCGGGAGTAGCAGATACGCAGTATTTT
>TRBJ1-5|few|TRBV4-2|TRBD1
CASSQGTGGRQPQHF
TGTGCCAGCAGCCAAGGAACAGGGGGCCGGCAGCCCCAGCATTTT
>TRBJ2-1|.|TRBV5-6|.
CASSSEQQGKNEQFF
TGTGCCAGCAGCTCGGAACAACAGGGAAAGAATGAGCAGTTCTTC
>TRBJ2-7|.|TRBV7-9|TRBD2
CASSSLQREVSGYEQYF
TGTGCCAGCAGCTCCCTCCAGCGGGAAGTCTCAGGCTACGAGCAGTACTTC
>TRBJ2-1|.|TRBV29-1|.
CSVEDAGTDNEQFF
TGCAGCGTTGAAGATGCCGGGACTGATAATGAGCAGTTCTTC
>TRBJ2-3|.|TRBV20-1|.
CSASDPYTDTQYF
TGCAGTGCTAGTGACCCGTACACCGATACGCAGTATTTT
>TRBJ2-6|.|TRBV29-1|TRBD1
CSVTGTGSSGANVLTF
TGCAGCGTGACCGGGACAGGGTCCTCTGGGGCCAACGTCCTGACTTTC
>TRBJ1-6|many|TRBV28|.
CASSLDRMINSPLHF
TGTGCCAGCAGTTTAGACAGGATGATTAATTCACCCCTCCACTTT
>TRBJ2-3|once|TRBV5-6|.
CASSLGTATDTQYF
TGTGCCAGCAGCTTGGGGACAGCCACAGATACGCAGTATTTT
>TRBJ2-7|.|TRBV20-1|.
CSGEVSYEQYF
TGCAGTGGTGAGGTCTCCTACGAGCAGTACTTC
>TRBJ1-2|.|TRBV27|.
CASGSGNYGYTF
TGTGCCAGCGGTTCGGGGAACTATGGCTACACCTTC
>TRBJ2-1|.|TRBV27|TRBD1
CASSSRDRGFPQFF
TGTGCCAGCAGTTCTCGGGACAGGGGTTTCCCGCAGTTCTTC
>TRBJ2-3|.|TRBV27|.
CASSLSAHRADTQYF
TGTGCCAGCAGTTTATCGGCCCACCGGGCAGATACGCAGTATTTT
>TRBJ1-1|.|TRBV3-1/TRBV3-2|TRBD1
CASSRRVTGRNTEAFF
TGTGCCAGCAGCCGTAGGGTGACAGGGAGGAACACTGAAGCTTTCTTT
>TRBJ2-5|.|TRBV25-1|.
CASSEQGQETQYF
TGTGCCAGCAGTGAACAGGGTCAAGAGACCCAGTACTTC
>TRBJ2-1|.|TRBV4-2|TRBD2
CASSQESHGRAGIGEQFF
TGTGCCAGCAGCCAAGAGTCCCACGGGAGGGCCGGTATTGGTGAGCAGTTCTTC
>TRBJ1-4|.|TRBV28|.
CASSLPGQINEKLFF
TGTGCCAGCAGTCTCCCCGGACAGATTAATGAAAAACTGTTTTTT
>TRBJ2-5|.|TRBV6-5|TRBD2
CASSYSAGGRGETQYF
TGTGCCAGCAGTTACTCTGCGGGAGGGAGGGGAGAGACCCAGTACTTC
>TRBJ2-1|.|TRBV5-4|.
CASSLNGRPNEQFF
TGTGCCAGCAGCTTAAACGGGAGACCCAATGAGCAGTTCTTC
>TRBJ2-1|.|TRBV28|TRBD1
CASSSPGQGGEQFF
TGTGCCAGCAGTTCGCCGGGACAGGGGGGTGAGCAGTTCTTC
>TRBJ2-3|.|TRBV25-1|TRBD2
CASSDPGSGSWYF
TGTGCCAGCAGTGACCCCGGTAGCGGGAGCTGGTATTTT
>TRBJ2-3|.|TRBV13|TRBD2
CASRASGRTDTQYF
TGTGCCAGCAGGGCTAGCGGGAGGACAGATACGCAGTATTTT
>TRBJ1-6|.|TRBV28|.
CASSLGRSSPLHF
TGTGCCAGCAGTTTGGGGCGGAGTTCACCCCTCCACTTT
>TRBJ1-1|.|TRBV27|.
CASRWTAMNTEAFF
TGTGCCAGCAGATGGACAGCCATGAACACTGAAGCTTTCTTT